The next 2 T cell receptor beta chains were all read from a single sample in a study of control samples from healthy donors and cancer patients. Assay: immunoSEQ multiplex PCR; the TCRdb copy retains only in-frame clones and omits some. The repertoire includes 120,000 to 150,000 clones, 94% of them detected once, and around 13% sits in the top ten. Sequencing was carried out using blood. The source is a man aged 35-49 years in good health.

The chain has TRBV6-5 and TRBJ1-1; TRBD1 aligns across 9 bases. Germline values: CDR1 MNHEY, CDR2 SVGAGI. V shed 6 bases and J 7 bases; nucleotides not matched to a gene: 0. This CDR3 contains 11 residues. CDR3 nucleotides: TGTGCCAGCAGGGGACAGGGTGAAGCTTTCTTT. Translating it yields CASRGQGEAFF.

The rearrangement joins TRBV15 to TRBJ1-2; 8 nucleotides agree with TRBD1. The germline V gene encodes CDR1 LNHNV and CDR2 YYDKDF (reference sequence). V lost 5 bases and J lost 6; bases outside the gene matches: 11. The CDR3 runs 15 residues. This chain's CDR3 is CATSLRRTGRDGYTF. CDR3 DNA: TGTGCCACCAGCCTGAGGAGGACAGGGCGGGATGGCTACACCTTC.